Each of the 11 T cell receptor beta chains below was sequenced from the same sample in a study of blood T cell repertoires in COVID-19. Libraries were prepared by immunoSEQ multiplex PCR; TCRdb keeps only in-frame clonotypes and omits some of them. Among around 160,000 clones listed, around 84% were seen once. The material sequenced was peripheral blood. The source of these receptors is a man aged 60 to 69 with active or convalescent COVID-19.

This chain uses TRBV7-2 with TRBJ1-2; no firm D call. CDR3 size: 14 residues. CDR1 and CDR2 from the germline V gene are SGHTA and FQGNSA. The germline V and J ends were trimmed by 5 bases and 3 bases, with 13 bases remaining between them. The CDR3 region is CASSPAMSDYGYTF. In nucleotides, the CDR3 is TGTGCCAGCAGCCCTGCGATGTCGGACTATGGCTACACCTTC.

The V and J genes are TRBV2 and TRBJ2-2, with TRBD1 identical over 7 bases. Germline loops: CDR1 SNHLY, CDR2 FYNNEI. The CDR3 length is 16 residues. With 6 bases clipped from V and 0 bases from J, the junction kept 7 bases outside the gene matches. Written as DNA, the CDR3 is TGTGCCAGCAGGCCCCCGGGACAGACGAACACCGGGGAGCTGTTTTTT. Translated: CASRPPGQTNTGELFF.

This clone was seen a few times. The chain recombines TRBV7-8 with TRBJ1-5; 8 bases align to TRBD1. V dropped 1 base and J dropped 1; count of bases not matched to a gene: 3. From germline, CDR1 is SGHVS and CDR2 FQNEAQ. This CDR3 spans 16 amino acids. CDR3 DNA: TGTGCCAGCAGCTTAGTATCAGGGGGCAGCAATCAGCCCCAGCATTTT. Protein sequence: CASSLVSGGSNQPQHF.

This clone turned up a few times. The chain uses TRBV7-6 and TRBJ2-3; 7 nucleotides agree with TRBD2. CDR3 length: 11 residues. Germline trimming cut 5 bases from V and 8 bases from J; bases unmatched to any gene: 1. Looked up from germline, CDR1 is SGHVS and CDR2 is FNYEAQ. The DNA of the CDR3 is TGTGCCAGCAGCCCGGGAGGTACGCAGTATTTT. Translating gives CASSPGGTQYF.

Points on this clone: The junction differs from germline at one of its ends, possibly a read error. V and J are TRBV2 and TRBJ2-7, with 10 bases lining up with TRBD1. This CDR3 has 12 amino acids. Germline CDR1 reads SNHLY; CDR2 reads FYNNEI. CDR3 protein: CASSRDRGREVF. The DNA for the CDR3 is TGTGCCAGCAGCCGGGACAGGGGCCGGGAGGTCTTC.

This clone came up a few times. The chain carries TRBV19 and TRBJ2-2, with 8 bases that match TRBD1. Germline CDR1 reads LNHDA; CDR2 reads SQIVND (reference sequence). The CDR3 consists of 14 residues. V lost 5 bases to trimming and J lost 6 bases; unmatched junction nucleotides: 5. The chain's CDR3 is CASSVDRGAGELFF. CDR3 coding DNA: TGTGCCAGTAGTGTCGACAGGGGTGCCGGGGAGCTGTTTTTT.

This rearrangement joins TRBV20-1 to TRBJ1-6, with 9 bases matching TRBD1. Germline V gene data show CDR1 as DFQATT and CDR2 as SNEGSKA (reference sequence). CDR3 length: 16 amino acids. V shed 3 bases, J shed 2 bases, and the junction held 5 bases outside the gene matches. DNA for the CDR3: TGCAGTGCTAGTCTGGGACAGGGTCCCTATAATTCACCCCTCCACTTT. This sequence encodes CSASLGQGPYNSPLHF.

The chain joins TRBV19 to TRBJ1-3; TRBD1 matches at 7 bases. Trimming removed 1 base from V and 5 bases from J; junction bases left unmatched: 11. The CDR3 extends over 17 amino acids. Germline V gene sequence: CDR1 LNHDA, CDR2 SQIVND (reference sequence). The CDR3 reads CASSIAPGQRLRNTIYF. CDR3 nucleotide sequence: TGTGCCAGTAGTATAGCCCCGGGACAGCGCTTGAGAAACACCATATATTTT.

This clone was seen at least ten times. CDR3 nucleotide sequence: TGTGCCAGCAACAGTCGGGGGTCCAATCAGCCCCAGCATTTT. Translating gives CASNSRGSNQPQHF. The chain is built from TRBV27 and TRBJ1-5; maybe TRBD1 (5 bases). The ends were cut back, 7 bases at V and 3 bases at J, with 13 bases in the middle. The CDR3 covers 14 residues. CDR1 MNHEY and CDR2 SMNVEV come from the germline V gene (reference sequence).

This clone has a handful of counts. This chain connects TRBV15 to TRBJ2-7; 7 bases map to TRBD1. Germline CDR1 reads LNHNV; CDR2 reads YYDKDF (reference sequence). After removal of 1 base from V and 2 bases from J, the junction contained 5 bases not matched to a gene. This CDR3 region has 15 residues. Here the CDR3 DNA reads TGTGCCACCAGCAGAGGGGGCACAGGGGCCTACGAGCAGTACTTC. As protein: CATSRGGTGAYEQYF.

The chain combines TRBV14 with TRBJ1-2; TRBD1 matches at 8 bases. The germline CDR1 and CDR2 sequences are SGHDN and FVKESK. The CDR3 is 15 amino acids. The junction had 9 bases not matched to a gene; V was cut back by 5 bases and J by 4 bases. CDR3 protein: CASSANLGQAYGYTF. In DNA, the CDR3 is TGTGCCAGCAGCGCGAACCTGGGACAGGCCTATGGCTACACCTTC.